The entry that follows covers one T cell receptor beta chain sequence. Likely unrecorded immune exposures existed in these nominally healthy donors. V was trimmed by 3 bases and J by 2 bases, leaving 18 bases between them. CDR1 and CDR2 from the germline V gene are SGHRS and YFSETQ. This CDR3 spans 17 amino acids. This record belongs to a study of cytomegalovirus exposure and HLA in healthy donors. Primers: 60 Vbeta forward and 13 Jbeta reverse. Produced via immunoSEQ multiplex PCR; TCRdb's table is partial and in-frame only. The sample carries approximately 110,000 clones, around 67% recorded once. The material sequenced was PBMCs. This receptor was identified in a man aged 55 to 70 in good health and CMV-seropositive. The gene calls are TRBV5-1 and TRBJ1-3; D is unresolved. CDR3 residues: CASSSGTHISAGNTIYF. CDR3 coding DNA: TGCGCCAGCAGCTCGGGAACACACATCTCCGCTGGAAACACCATATATTTT.